This T cell receptor beta chain appears in the sequencing data of a study of blood T cells in healthy people across ages. Findings and caveats of the study: Higher diversity and more naive CD4+ cells were features of long-lived donors, compared to aged donors.

Note on this clonotype: Its antigen is currently unknown.

The use of a sample-barcoded 5' primer and a J-beta primer mix characterized a second PCR of 7 to 11 cycles. Sequencing of every sample gave 2.5 million or more CDR3-containing paired-end reads. TCRdb reprocessed the 5' RACE reads with MiXCR, giving one entry per CDR3 protein. The sample includes hundreds of thousands of distinct CDR3 sequences, about 43% of them seen just once. This CDR3 is 16 amino acids long. Trimming removed 5 bases from V and 1 base from J, with 16 bases in between. Germline CDR1 and CDR2: SGHTA and FQGNSA. The clonotype comes from a man of 80 years or more in good health. The specimen sequenced was blood. The chain employs TRBV7-2 and TRBJ2-3; a possible D gene is TRBD2 (6 bases). In DNA, the CDR3 is TGTGCCAGCAGCCCCAGAGCCGGGAGCGGCACAGATACGCAGTATTTT. The encoded protein is CASSPRAGSGTDTQYF.